The 14 T cell receptor beta chains in this list originate from one sample, sequenced in a study of breast tumors, draining lymph nodes, adjacent tissues. One entry per CDR3 protein results from TCRdb running MiXCR on the multiplex PCR reads. The data show some 47,000 distinct CDR3 sequences, with around 45% seen just once and about 10% held by the top ten. Sequencing input: breast tumor tissue. The receptors here all came from a female donor with breast cancer. Some clones in this sample may be carry-over from other donors' samples.

This sequence joins TRBV20-1 and TRBJ2-7, with a possible D match to TRBD1 (6 bases). CDR1 is DFQATT and CDR2 is SNEGSKA in the germline V gene (reference sequence). This CDR3 contains 16 residues. Trimming left V 3 bases short and J 4 bases short, with 22 bases between. The CDR3 nucleotides read TGCAGTGCTAGTCGCTCAACGGGACACCGAACTTACGAGCAGTACTTC. As protein: CSASRSTGHRTYEQYF.

In its sample, this clonotype was seen many times. The V and J genes are TRBV20-1 and TRBJ2-1; D remains unclear. The ends were cut back, 6 bases at V and 6 bases at J, with 15 bases in the middle. The CDR3 totals 13 residues. Germline V gene data show CDR1 as DFQATT and CDR2 as SNEGSKA (reference sequence). The CDR3 DNA reads TGCAGTGCGCGCGAGGTAAACCTCAATGAGCAGTTCTTC. This gives the protein CSAREVNLNEQFF.

The rearrangement uses TRBV2 and TRBJ2-5; TRBD2 matches at 9 bases. The J call may be mistaken, given a closer DNA end match to TRBJ2-7. In germline, CDR1 is SNHLY, CDR2 FYNNEI. There are 15 residues in the CDR3. This CDR3 is CASSLTSGGSYEQYF. The CDR3 region has the DNA TGTGCCAGCAGCCTGACTAGCGGAGGATCCTACGAGCAGTACTTC.

The genes are TRBV24-1 and TRBJ1-2, with 9 bases lining up with TRBD1. Germline loops: CDR1 KGHDR, CDR2 SFDVKD. The V segment lost 5 bases and the J segment 8 bases; nucleotides outside the gene matches: 8. The CDR3 sequence is 14 residues long. CDR3 residues: CATSAGGQGGGYTF. The CDR3 DNA reads TGTGCCACCAGTGCCGGGGGACAGGGTGGCGGCTACACCTTC.

This clonotype was observed many times. This chain uses TRBV5-5 with TRBJ1-1; no clear D. CDR1 and CDR2 from the germline V gene are SGHKS and YYEKEE (reference sequence). The CDR3 totals 13 residues. Deletions cut 5 bases from V and 0 bases from J, with 8 bases between. CDR3 in DNA: TGTGCCAGCAGTCGGGATTTGAACACTGAAGCTTTCTTT. This gives the protein CASSRDLNTEAFF.

This chain links TRBV12-3 or TRBV12-4 with TRBJ2-6, with D unclear. V was shortened by 0 bases and J by 2 bases, with 2 bases between the two germline ends. CDR3 length equals 14 residues. This chain's CDR3 is CASSLAPGANVLTF. The CDR3 nucleotides read TGTGCCAGCAGTTTAGCGCCTGGGGCCAACGTCCTGACTTTC.

This chain links TRBV6-5 with TRBJ2-5; 7 bases map to TRBD2. With V trimmed by 6 bases and J by 4 bases, 8 bases remained unmatched. CDR3 length equals 14 residues. Germline values: CDR1 MNHEY, CDR2 SVGAGI. CDR3 region: CASRGSLAVETQYF. In DNA, the CDR3 is TGTGCCAGCAGAGGGTCGCTAGCGGTAGAGACCCAGTACTTC.

This clonotype was recorded many times. The chain has TRBV5-1 and TRBJ2-7, with D possibly matching TRBD1 (7 bases). V was shortened by 0 bases and J by 2 bases, with 18 bases between the two germline ends. This CDR3 comprises 17 residues. Germline V gene data show CDR1 as SGHRS and CDR2 as YFSETQ. The CDR3: CASSLAVGSGGTYEQYF. The CDR3 bases are TGCGCCAGCAGCTTGGCCGTGGGGTCAGGGGGGACCTACGAGCAGTACTTC.

V is TRBV6-1 and J is TRBJ2-3; 10 bases map to TRBD1. Trimming at V came to 1 base and at J to 6 bases, leaving 7 bases not matched to a gene. The CDR3 extends over 16 amino acids. Germline V gene sequence: CDR1 MNHNS, CDR2 SASEGT. CDR3 loop: CASSEGGTGDSDTQYF. The CDR3 DNA reads as TGTGCCAGCAGTGAAGGGGGGACAGGGGATTCTGATACGCAGTATTTT.

The chain uses TRBV7-2 and TRBJ1-2; 7 nucleotides align to TRBD1. V trimming: 0 bases; J trimming: 8 bases; junction bases outside the gene matches: 3. CDR1 is SGHTA, CDR2 FQGNSA, per germline. The CDR3 is made up of 13 amino acids. The CDR3 loop is CASSLAGGAGYTF. CDR3 DNA: TGTGCCAGCAGCTTAGCAGGGGGCGCAGGCTACACCTTC.

This clonotype appeared many times. The gene calls are TRBV12-3 or TRBV12-4 and TRBJ2-1; 13 nucleotides line up with TRBD2. Trimming cost V 7 bases and J 1 base; bases outside gene matches: 4. The CDR3 runs to 16 residues. CDR3 DNA sequence: TGTGCCAGCACCCTGACTAGCGGGAGGTCCTACAATGAGCAGTTCTTC. This translates into CASTLTSGRSYNEQFF.

This chain connects TRBV2 to TRBJ2-1; D gene unclear. Looked up from germline, CDR1 is SNHLY and CDR2 is FYNNEI. This CDR3 has 13 residues. Between the trimmed V and J ends, which lost 4 bases and 5 bases, there was a span of 9 bases. The CDR3 nucleotides read TGTGCCAGCAGTGTCGACTTTAACAATGAGCAGTTCTTC. Translating gives CASSVDFNNEQFF.

This clonotype was seen a handful of times. A much larger clone lies a single base off, so this may be a read error. The chain has TRBV6-5 and TRBJ1-2, with D uncertain. V gave up 0 bases and J gave up 4 bases, with 12 bases separating them. Germline V CDR1 and CDR2: MNHEY, SVGAGI. This CDR3 is built from 15 residues. CDR3 loop: CASSYSASQVYGYTF. For the CDR3, the DNA is TGTGCCAGCAGTTACTCGGCTTCCCAGGTCTATGGCTACACCTTC.

This clonotype has ten or more counts. The chain has TRBV20-1 and TRBJ2-1, with D tentatively TRBD1 (5 bases). Germline CDR1 reads DFQATT; CDR2 reads SNEGSKA (reference sequence). CDR3 length: 16 residues. Trimming stripped 0 bases from V and 2 bases from J, with 14 bases between. DNA for the CDR3: TGCAGTGCTAGAGATTTCCAGGGAACCACCTACAATGAGCAGTTCTTC. This codes for CSARDFQGTTYNEQFF.